Listed here is a single T cell receptor beta chain. Antigen specificity is unknown. The sample is drawn from a study of siplizumab effects on memory and regulatory T cells. The CDR3 totals 16 residues. The junction had 5 bases not matched to a gene; V was cut back by 2 bases and J by 0 bases. Germline loops: CDR1 PRHDT, CDR2 FYEKMQ (reference sequence). Assays were performed on roughly 90,000 TCR templates per sample. TCRdb keeps only in-frame clones here, not all; method: immunoSEQ multiplex PCR. In the table there are about 110,000 clones, 85% to 95% of which are singletons. Study-wide findings and caveats: In siplizumab conditions, mappable alloreactive CD4+ clones averaged approximately 69% Treg-derived, against 25% to 30% in controls. Proliferating Tregs from siplizumab cultures lacked functional confirmation of suppression. The alloresponse seemed to draw substantially on naive T cells, which appeared more diverse than memory cells.

The sequence derives from a human donor in good health. The sequencing input was CD4+ T cells sorted from blood. The genes are TRBV13 and TRBJ2-3; 7 bases align to TRBD2. CDR3: CASSLSLADSTDTQYF. The CDR3 region has the DNA TGTGCCAGCAGCTTAAGCCTAGCGGATAGCACAGATACGCAGTATTTT. The variable domain in full, completed from reference TRBV13 and TRBJ2-3, reads AAGVIQSPRHLIKEKRETATLKCYPIPRHDTVYWYQQGPGQDPQFLISFYEKMQSDKGSIPDRFSAQQFSDYHSELNMSSLELGDSALYFCASSLSLADSTDTQYFGPGTRLTVL.